This paragraph reports one T cell receptor (beta chain). This record belongs to a study of technical replicates of blood from a few donors. Germline-derived CDR1 and CDR2 are SGDLS and YYNGEE. Trimming shortened V by 3 bases and J by 4 bases, and 22 bases separated the two germline ends. The CDR3 runs to 17 residues. The method was immunoSEQ multiplex PCR; TCRdb's version includes in-frame clones alone and lacks a portion of them. The table includes about 56,000 clones, around 93% detected once. The J gene is TRBJ1-1, the V gene TRBV9; maybe TRBD1 (6 bases). The receptor's source is a human donor in good health. Some clones in this sample may be carry-over from other donors' samples. The specimen sequenced was PBMCs. The CDR3 loop reads CASSAQGYSESATEAFF. The CDR3 DNA reads TGTGCCAGCAGCGCCCAGGGGTATTCGGAATCGGCCACTGAAGCTTTCTTT.